Listed below are T cell receptor beta chains from one sample, sequenced in a study of blood T cell repertoires in COVID-19. Only in-frame clones appear in the TCRdb table, and some are missing; sequencing was by immunoSEQ multiplex PCR. Counted here are 68,000 or so clones, 65% to 85% occurring once; the ten biggest clones make up approximately 39%. The source material was peripheral blood. The source of these receptors is a human donor in a cohort sampled during active COVID-19. The CDR3 runs from the conserved cysteine through the conserved F or W. A D gene is named only where the DNA matches it firmly. A clone size is listed for some rows: how often the clone was seen (once, few, many), or a class if it is expanded.

d_call: TRBD1; clone_size: -; j_call: TRBJ1-2; cdr3_length: 16; v_call: TRBV11-2; cdr3_nt: TGTGCCAGCAGCTTAGACGCGGGACAGGGCCGATATGGCTACACCTTC; cdr3_aa: CASSLDAGQGRYGYTF
d_call: -; clone_size: -; j_call: TRBJ1-5; cdr3_length: 15; v_call: TRBV18; cdr3_nt: TGTGCCAGCTCTCTAGCCGGGTCTAGCAATCAGCCCCAGCATTTT; cdr3_aa: CASSLAGSSNQPQHF
d_call: TRBD1; clone_size: once; j_call: TRBJ2-3; cdr3_length: 15; v_call: TRBV9; cdr3_nt: TGTGCCAGCAGCCCCCAGGGGGAGACCACAGATACGCAGTATTTT; cdr3_aa: CASSPQGETTDTQYF
d_call: -; clone_size: -; j_call: TRBJ2-2; cdr3_length: 14; v_call: TRBV30; cdr3_nt: TGTGCCTGGTCTCGCTCAGCGGGCACCGGGGAGCTGTTTTTT; cdr3_aa: CAWSRSAGTGELFF
d_call: TRBD2; clone_size: -; j_call: TRBJ2-2; cdr3_length: 18; v_call: TRBV4-1; cdr3_nt: TGCGCCAGCAGCCAACTCGTCGCGGGGGGGCGATACACCGGGGAGCTGTTTTTT; cdr3_aa: CASSQLVAGGRYTGELFF
d_call: -; clone_size: -; j_call: TRBJ2-1; cdr3_length: 15; v_call: TRBV9; cdr3_nt: TGTGCCAGCAGCTATGGACGGGGAGCCTACAATGAGCAGTTCTTC; cdr3_aa: CASSYGRGAYNEQFF
d_call: -; clone_size: -; j_call: TRBJ1-1; cdr3_length: 13; v_call: TRBV7-9; cdr3_nt: TGTGCCAGCAGCTTAGACATCGCCCGGGGAGCTTTCTTT; cdr3_aa: CASSLDIARGAFF
d_call: TRBD2; clone_size: -; j_call: TRBJ2-1; cdr3_length: 15; v_call: TRBV4-1; cdr3_nt: TGCGCCAGCAGCCAAGATCGGGGGGGATACAATGAGCAGTTCTTC; cdr3_aa: CASSQDRGGYNEQFF
d_call: -; clone_size: -; j_call: TRBJ2-6; cdr3_length: 15; v_call: TRBV11-2; cdr3_nt: TGTGCCAGCAGCCCTCCGAGCTCTGGGGCCAACGTCCTGACTTTC; cdr3_aa: CASSPPSSGANVLTF
d_call: -; clone_size: -; j_call: TRBJ2-7; cdr3_length: 13; v_call: TRBV14; cdr3_nt: TGTGCCAGCAGCCAAGGTTGGGCGGGCGAGCAGTACTTC; cdr3_aa: CASSQGWAGEQYF
d_call: -; clone_size: -; j_call: TRBJ1-2; cdr3_length: 15; v_call: TRBV14; cdr3_nt: TGTGCCAGCAGCCAAGATTCCCGGACACCCTATGGCTACACCTTC; cdr3_aa: CASSQDSRTPYGYTF
d_call: TRBD1; clone_size: -; j_call: TRBJ2-1; cdr3_length: 14; v_call: TRBV6-6; cdr3_nt: TGTGCCAGCTCCGGGACAGCTCACTACAATGAGCAGTTCTTC; cdr3_aa: CASSGTAHYNEQFF
d_call: TRBD1; clone_size: -; j_call: TRBJ1-2; cdr3_length: 16; v_call: TRBV7-3; cdr3_nt: TGTGCCAGCAGCCCCAAGACAGGGGGCTTTTTTCGTGGCTACACCTTC; cdr3_aa: CASSPKTGGFFRGYTF
d_call: -; clone_size: -; j_call: TRBJ1-4; cdr3_length: 16; v_call: TRBV14; cdr3_nt: TGTGCCAGCAGCCAAACAATGGGGGGGACTAATGAAAAACTGTTTTTT; cdr3_aa: CASSQTMGGTNEKLFF
d_call: -; clone_size: -; j_call: TRBJ1-4; cdr3_length: 12; v_call: TRBV6-5; cdr3_nt: TGTGCCAGCAGTTCGGGGGTTTCTAGACTGTTTTTT; cdr3_aa: CASSSGVSRLFF
d_call: TRBD2; clone_size: once; j_call: TRBJ2-5; cdr3_length: 15; v_call: TRBV5-5; cdr3_nt: TGTGCCAGCAGCGAGGGACTAGCGGGGGTAGAGACCCAGTACTTC; cdr3_aa: CASSEGLAGVETQYF
d_call: -; clone_size: -; j_call: TRBJ2-2; cdr3_length: 14; v_call: TRBV11-2; cdr3_nt: TGTGCCAGCAGCTCTGACCAGGGCATCGGGGAGCTGTTTTTT; cdr3_aa: CASSSDQGIGELFF
d_call: -; clone_size: -; j_call: TRBJ2-7; cdr3_length: 14; v_call: TRBV18; cdr3_nt: TGTGCCAGCTCACCTCTGGACAGAGCCTACGAGCAGTACTTC; cdr3_aa: CASSPLDRAYEQYF
d_call: TRBD1; clone_size: -; j_call: TRBJ2-2; cdr3_length: 12; v_call: TRBV28; cdr3_nt: TGTGCCGCCAGGGGGCGAATCGGGGAGCTGTTTTTT; cdr3_aa: CAARGRIGELFF
d_call: -; clone_size: -; j_call: TRBJ2-5; cdr3_length: 12; v_call: TRBV5-8; cdr3_nt: TGTGCCAGCAGCCCGACTCAAGAGACCCAGTACTTC; cdr3_aa: CASSPTQETQYF
d_call: -; clone_size: -; j_call: TRBJ1-2; cdr3_length: 14; v_call: TRBV7-6; cdr3_nt: TGTGCCAGCAGCCCATTGACAAGTCTTTTTGGCTACACCTTC; cdr3_aa: CASSPLTSLFGYTF
d_call: TRBD2; clone_size: -; j_call: TRBJ2-3; cdr3_length: 15; v_call: TRBV7-3; cdr3_nt: TGTGCCAGCAGCTCCTTGGGCGGGGGTTTAGATACGCAGTATTTT; cdr3_aa: CASSSLGGGLDTQYF
d_call: TRBD1; clone_size: once; j_call: TRBJ2-3; cdr3_length: 19; v_call: TRBV14; cdr3_nt: TGTGCCAGCAGCCAAGACCTAACCCCCGGGACAGGTCCCACAGATACGCAGTATTTT; cdr3_aa: CASSQDLTPGTGPTDTQYF
d_call: -; clone_size: -; j_call: TRBJ2-5; cdr3_length: 15; v_call: TRBV4-2; cdr3_nt: TGTGCCAGCAGCCAAGATAGGACATTGGGGGAGACCCAGTACTTC; cdr3_aa: CASSQDRTLGETQYF
d_call: -; clone_size: -; j_call: TRBJ1-2; cdr3_length: 13; v_call: TRBV19; cdr3_nt: TGTGCCAGTAGTAAAAGGAGAACCTATGGCTACACCTTC; cdr3_aa: CASSKRRTYGYTF
d_call: -; clone_size: once; j_call: TRBJ1-6; cdr3_length: 15; v_call: TRBV19; cdr3_nt: TGTGCCAGTAGTATTCGCTCCGGGGGAAATTCACCCCTCCACTTT; cdr3_aa: CASSIRSGGNSPLHF
d_call: TRBD1; clone_size: -; j_call: TRBJ1-5; cdr3_length: 16; v_call: TRBV28; cdr3_nt: TGTGCCAGCAGTTTAACCCCGGGACAGGGGTACCAGCCCCAGCATTTT; cdr3_aa: CASSLTPGQGYQPQHF